Shown below are 5 T cell receptor beta chains from a single sample sequenced in a study of T cell repertoires in cytomegalovirus infection. Each CDR3 protein gets one entry after TCRdb re-called the reads with MiXCR. Of some 700,000 distinct CDR3 sequences listed, under 40% are singletons. Input material: PBMCs. The receptor source for this set is a human donor in good health (CMV status not recorded). Some clones in this sample may be carry-over from other donors' samples.

The CDR3 bases are TGCAGTGCTAGAGATAGCACTAGCTTTGGGGAGACCCAGTACTTC. It codes for CSARDSTSFGETQYF. This chain uses TRBV20-1 with TRBJ2-5; a weak D match, TRBD2 (6 bases). The ends were cut back, 0 bases at V and 5 bases at J, with 16 bases in the middle. CDR1 is DFQATT, CDR2 SNEGSKA, per germline (reference sequence). The CDR3 has 15 residues.

The chain is built from TRBV20-1 and TRBJ2-7, with 8 bases identical to TRBD2. V trimming: 0 bases; J trimming: 0 bases; junction bases outside the gene matches: 16. The CDR3 has 19 residues. The V gene's germline CDR1 is DFQATT and CDR2 SNEGSKA (reference sequence). This CDR3 reads CSARDWSKASGLISYEQYF. The CDR3 region has the DNA TGCAGTGCTAGAGATTGGAGTAAGGCTAGCGGGCTCATCTCCTACGAGCAGTACTTC.

This chain connects TRBV27 to TRBJ2-7, with D hard to call. Germline CDR1 and CDR2: MNHEY and SMNVEV (reference sequence). The CDR3 runs to 14 residues. V was trimmed by 5 bases and J by 4 bases, leaving 15 bases between them. CDR3 amino acids: CASSRAQVSYEQYF. CDR3 coding DNA: TGTGCCAGCAGTCGAGCCCAGGTGTCTTACGAGCAGTACTTC.

This clonotype has a count of ten or more. This chain uses TRBV4-1 with TRBJ1-4, with D unclear. Germline-derived CDR1 and CDR2 are MGHRA and YSYEKL. Trimming cost V 0 bases and J 8 bases, with 10 bases left between them. This CDR3 region has 14 residues. The CDR3, as DNA: TGCGCCAGCAGCCAAGAGGTAGTTCAGGAAAAACTGTTTTTT. It is translated as CASSQEVVQEKLFF.

The V call is TRBV20-1, the J call TRBJ2-1; D possibly corresponds to TRBD2 (6 bases). Trimming left V 5 bases short and J 9 bases short, with 23 bases between. The germline V gene has CDR1 DFQATT and CDR2 SNEGSKA (reference sequence). CDR3 size: 15 residues. CDR3 residues: CSAVMAGRMRSEQFF. In nucleotides, the CDR3 is TGCAGTGCTGTCATGGCGGGAAGGATGCGGAGTGAGCAGTTCTTC.